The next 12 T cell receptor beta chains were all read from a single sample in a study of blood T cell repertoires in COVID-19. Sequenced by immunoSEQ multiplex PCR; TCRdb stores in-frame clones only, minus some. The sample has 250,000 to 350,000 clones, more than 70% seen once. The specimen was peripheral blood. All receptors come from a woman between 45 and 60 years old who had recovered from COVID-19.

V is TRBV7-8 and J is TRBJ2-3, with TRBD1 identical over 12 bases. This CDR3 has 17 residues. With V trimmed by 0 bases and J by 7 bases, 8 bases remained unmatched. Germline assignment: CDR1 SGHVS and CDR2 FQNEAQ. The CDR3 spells CASSLARDRGRGYTQYF. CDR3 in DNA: TGTGCCAGCAGCTTAGCTCGGGACAGGGGGCGCGGGTATACGCAGTATTTT.

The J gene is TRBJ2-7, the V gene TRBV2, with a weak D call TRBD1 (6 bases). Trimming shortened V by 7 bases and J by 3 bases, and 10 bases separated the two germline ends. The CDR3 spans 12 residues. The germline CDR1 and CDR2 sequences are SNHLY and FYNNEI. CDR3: CASTLTGYEQYF. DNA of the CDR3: TGTGCCAGCACTTTGACAGGCTACGAGCAGTACTTC.

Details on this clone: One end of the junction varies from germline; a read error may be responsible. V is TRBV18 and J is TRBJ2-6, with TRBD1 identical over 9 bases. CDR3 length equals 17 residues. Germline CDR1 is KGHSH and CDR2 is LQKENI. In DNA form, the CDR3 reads TGTGCCAGCGCACCGACAGGGGGGTACTCTGGGGCCAACGTCCTGACTTTC. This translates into CASAPTGGYSGANVLTF.

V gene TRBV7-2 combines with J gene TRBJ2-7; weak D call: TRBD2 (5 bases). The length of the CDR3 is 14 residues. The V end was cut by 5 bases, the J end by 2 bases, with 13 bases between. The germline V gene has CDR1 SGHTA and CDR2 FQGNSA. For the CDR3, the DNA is TGTGCCAGCAGCCCGGATGGGAGTCCCTACGAGCAGTACTTC. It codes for CASSPDGSPYEQYF.

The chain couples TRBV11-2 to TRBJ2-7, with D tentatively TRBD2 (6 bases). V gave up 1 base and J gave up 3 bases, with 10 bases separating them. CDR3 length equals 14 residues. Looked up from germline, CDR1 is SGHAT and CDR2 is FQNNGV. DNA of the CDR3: TGTGCCAGCAGCTTAGCGGGACTCGTCTACGAGCAGTACTTC. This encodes CASSLAGLVYEQYF. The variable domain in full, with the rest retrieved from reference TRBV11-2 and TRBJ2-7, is EAGVAQSPRYKIIEKRQSVAFWCNPISGHATLYWYQQILGQGPKLLIQFQNNGVVDDSQLPKDRFSAERLKGVDSTLKIQPAKLEDSAVYLCASSLAGLVYEQYFGPGTRLTVT.

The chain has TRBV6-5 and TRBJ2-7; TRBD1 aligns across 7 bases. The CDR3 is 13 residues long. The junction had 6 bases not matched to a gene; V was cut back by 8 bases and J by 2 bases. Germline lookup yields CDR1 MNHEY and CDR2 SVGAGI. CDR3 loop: CASRNRGPYEQYF. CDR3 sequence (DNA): TGTGCCAGCCGAAACAGGGGCCCCTACGAGCAGTACTTC.

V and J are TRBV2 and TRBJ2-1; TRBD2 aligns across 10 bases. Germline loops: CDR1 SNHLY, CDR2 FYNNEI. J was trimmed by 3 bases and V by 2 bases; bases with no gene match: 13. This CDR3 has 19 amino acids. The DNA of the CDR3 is TGTGCCAGCAGTGAATATCGGACTAGCGGTAACTGGAACTACAATGAGCAGTTCTTC. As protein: CASSEYRTSGNWNYNEQFF.

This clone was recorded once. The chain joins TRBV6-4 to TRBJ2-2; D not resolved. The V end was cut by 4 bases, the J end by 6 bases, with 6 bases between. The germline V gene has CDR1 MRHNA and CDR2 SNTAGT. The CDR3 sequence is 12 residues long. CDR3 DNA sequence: TGTGCCAGCAGTGGTCCGGCCGGGGAGCTGTTTTTT. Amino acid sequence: CASSGPAGELFF.

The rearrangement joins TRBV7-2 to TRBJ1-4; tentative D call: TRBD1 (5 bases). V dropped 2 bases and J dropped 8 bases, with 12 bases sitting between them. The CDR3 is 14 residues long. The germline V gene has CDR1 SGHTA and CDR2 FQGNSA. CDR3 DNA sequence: TGTGCCAGCAGCTTATACCGGGCAGGGGAAAAACTGTTTTTT. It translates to CASSLYRAGEKLFF.

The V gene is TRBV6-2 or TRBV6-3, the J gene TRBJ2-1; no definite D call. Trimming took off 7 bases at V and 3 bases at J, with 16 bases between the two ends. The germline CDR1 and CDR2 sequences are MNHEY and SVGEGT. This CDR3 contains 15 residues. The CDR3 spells CASTPVLFFYNEQFF. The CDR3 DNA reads TGTGCCAGCACCCCGGTACTTTTCTTCTACAATGAGCAGTTCTTC.

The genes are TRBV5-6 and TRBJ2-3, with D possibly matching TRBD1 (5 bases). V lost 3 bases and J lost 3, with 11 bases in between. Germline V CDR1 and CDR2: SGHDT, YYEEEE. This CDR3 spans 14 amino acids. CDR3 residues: CASSSLGLTDTQYF. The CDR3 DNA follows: TGTGCCAGCAGCTCCCTGGGGCTGACAGATACGCAGTATTTT.

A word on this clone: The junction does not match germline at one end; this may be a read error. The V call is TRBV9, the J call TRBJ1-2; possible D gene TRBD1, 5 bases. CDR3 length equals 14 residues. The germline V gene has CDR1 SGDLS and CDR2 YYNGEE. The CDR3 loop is CARRGGGGVYGYTF. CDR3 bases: TGCGCCCGCCGCGGTGGGGGGGGAGTCTATGGCTACACCTTC.